Listed below are T cell receptor beta chains from one sample, sequenced in a study of T cell repertoires in cytomegalovirus infection. No antigen has been assigned to these receptors. TCRdb passed the reads through MiXCR, listing each CDR3 protein once. This repertoire shows over 100,000 distinct CDR3 sequences, 25% to 30% found once; its top ten account for 80% to 85%. Sequences were derived from CD8+ T cells from cultured PBMCs, sampled from culture after CMV antigen stimulation. These receptors originate from a human donor in good health (CMV status not recorded). Some clones in this sample may be carry-over from other donors' samples. The CDR3 runs from the conserved cysteine through the conserved F or W.

>TRBJ1-5|TRBV12-3/TRBV12-4
CASSDHSNQPQHF
>TRBJ1-6|TRBV27
CASRTQGLDNSPLHF
>TRBJ1-2|TRBV29-1
CSVEEVGQGESYGYTF
>TRBJ1-2|TRBV9
CASSVDMGSYGYTF
>TRBJ2-3|TRBV5-1
CASTTGFGTDTQYF
>TRBJ1-1|TRBV7-9
CASSTNGQLNTEAFF
>TRBJ2-7|TRBV18
CASSPRDQAFWGEQYF
>TRBJ2-5|TRBV7-6
CASSRLSGGETQYF
>TRBJ1-6|TRBV19
CASSITNSPLHF
>TRBJ1-2|TRBV15
CATSTERGPAGYTF
>TRBJ2-3|TRBV7-2
CASSLDLAGDTQYF
>TRBJ2-7|TRBV6-5
CASSSSISAYEQYF
>TRBJ2-1|TRBV4-2
CASSQPGQGGWDEQFF
>TRBJ2-7|TRBV30
CAWSRTGVGEQYF
>TRBJ1-2|TRBV5-5
CASSPDGYYGYTF
>TRBJ1-2|TRBV7-6
CASSLARDRDGYTF
>TRBJ1-1|TRBV11-2
CASSQFNRLAFF
>TRBJ2-7|TRBV7-9
CASNPGTGIEQYF
>TRBJ1-2|TRBV12-3/TRBV12-4
CASSPVPSYGYTF
>TRBJ1-2|TRBV28
CASTHAEPTLYGYTF